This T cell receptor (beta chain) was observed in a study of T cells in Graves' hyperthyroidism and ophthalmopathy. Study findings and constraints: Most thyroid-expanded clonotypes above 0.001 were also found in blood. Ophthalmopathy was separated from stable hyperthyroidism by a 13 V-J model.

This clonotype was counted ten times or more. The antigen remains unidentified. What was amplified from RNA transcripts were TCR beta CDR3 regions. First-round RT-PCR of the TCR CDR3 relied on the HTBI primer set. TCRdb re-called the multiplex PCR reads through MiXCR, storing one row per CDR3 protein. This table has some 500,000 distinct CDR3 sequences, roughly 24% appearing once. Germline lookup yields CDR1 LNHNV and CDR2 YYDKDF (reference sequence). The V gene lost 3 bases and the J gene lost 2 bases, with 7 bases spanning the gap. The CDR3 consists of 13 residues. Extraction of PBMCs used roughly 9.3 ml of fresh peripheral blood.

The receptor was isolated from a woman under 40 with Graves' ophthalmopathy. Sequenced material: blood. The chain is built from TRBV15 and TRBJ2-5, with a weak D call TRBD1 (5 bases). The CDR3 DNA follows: TGTGCCACCAGCAGGGACACACAAGAGACCCAGTACTTC. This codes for CATSRDTQETQYF.